This T cell receptor (beta chain) was recorded in a study of cytomegalovirus exposure and HLA in healthy donors. The CDR3 is made up of 13 amino acids. Germline CDR1 is SEHNR and CDR2 is FQNEAQ (reference sequence). Trimming removed 2 bases at V and 3 bases at J, with 8 bases between. Using immunoSEQ multiplex PCR, the repertoire was profiled, and TCRdb retains in-frame clones only, with some absent. The data contain about 110,000 clones, approximately 96% of them singletons. The material sequenced was PBMCs. The receptor comes from a woman younger than 35 in good health and CMV-seronegative. The chain recombines TRBV7-9 with TRBJ2-7; D gene unclear. The DNA for the CDR3 is TGTGCCAGCAGCTTACGTGGCCACTACGAGCAGTACTTC. Its protein product is CASSLRGHYEQYF.